A selection of T cell receptor beta chains follows, all from one sample in a study of T cell changes during pregnancy in multiple sclerosis. Profiled with immunoSEQ multiplex PCR; TCRdb holds only in-frame clones, not every one. The data show roughly 120,000 clones, with approximately 90% seen just once and 1.5% held by the top ten. This sample comprised peripheral blood, obtained in the third trimester of pregnancy. These receptors originate from a female donor with multiple sclerosis, enrolled in a pregnancy study. Both conserved end residues are part of each CDR3. Each record gives: CDR3 protein, CDR3 DNA, V gene, clone size, D gene, J gene. D genes are given only for firm matches. Part of the rows lack a size; the others show once, few, many or a class for expanded clones.

CDR3aa: CASTHRVSSSGANVLTF; CDR3nt: TGCGCCAGCACACACAGGGTATCGAGCTCTGGGGCCAACGTCCTGACTTTC; v_gene: TRBV5-1; abundance: once; d_gene: .; j_gene: TRBJ2-6
CDR3aa: CASSRSGTTGELFF; CDR3nt: TGTGCCAGTAGTAGGAGCGGAACCACCGGGGAGCTGTTTTTT; v_gene: TRBV19; abundance: .; d_gene: .; j_gene: TRBJ2-2
CDR3aa: CASSTGQASYNEQFF; CDR3nt: TGTGCCAGTAGTACCGGACAGGCATCCTACAATGAGCAGTTCTTC; v_gene: TRBV19; abundance: .; d_gene: TRBD1; j_gene: TRBJ2-1
CDR3aa: CASSVTGDQETQYF; CDR3nt: TGTGCCAGCAGCGTAACAGGGGACCAAGAGACCCAGTACTTC; v_gene: TRBV9; abundance: .; d_gene: TRBD1; j_gene: TRBJ2-5
CDR3aa: CASSQAGSGELFF; CDR3nt: TGTGCCAGCAGCCAAGCGGGGTCCGGGGAGCTGTTTTTT; v_gene: TRBV7-3; abundance: .; d_gene: TRBD2; j_gene: TRBJ2-2
CDR3aa: CAWSSQQGDYGYTF; CDR3nt: TGTGCCTGGAGTAGCCAACAGGGTGACTATGGCTACACCTTC; v_gene: TRBV30; abundance: .; d_gene: .; j_gene: TRBJ1-2
CDR3aa: CASSISGLAGDGAKNIQYF; CDR3nt: TGTGCCAGCAGTATATCGGGACTAGCGGGAGATGGAGCCAAAAACATTCAGTACTTC; v_gene: TRBV28; abundance: once; d_gene: TRBD2; j_gene: TRBJ2-4
CDR3aa: CASSIGTSGHNEQFF; CDR3nt: TGTGCCAGTAGTATAGGTACTAGCGGCCACAATGAGCAGTTCTTC; v_gene: TRBV19; abundance: .; d_gene: TRBD2; j_gene: TRBJ2-1
CDR3aa: CASSINSQADTQYF; CDR3nt: TGTGCCAGTAGTATAAACAGCCAGGCGGATACGCAGTATTTT; v_gene: TRBV19; abundance: .; d_gene: .; j_gene: TRBJ2-3
CDR3aa: CASSKLTPTGGVSYEQYF; CDR3nt: TGTGCCAGCAGCAAACTCACGCCTACAGGGGGTGTGAGCTACGAGCAGTACTTC; v_gene: TRBV21-1; abundance: .; d_gene: .; j_gene: TRBJ2-7
CDR3aa: CASTPRGGQGAREQYF; CDR3nt: TGTGCCAGCACGCCCAGGGGGGGACAGGGGGCTCGAGAGCAGTACTTC; v_gene: TRBV27; abundance: once; d_gene: TRBD1; j_gene: TRBJ2-5
CDR3aa: CAGGGKISTDTQYF; CDR3nt: TGTGCCGGGGGGGGGAAAATTAGCACAGATACGCAGTATTTT; v_gene: TRBV30; abundance: .; d_gene: TRBD2; j_gene: TRBJ2-3
CDR3aa: CASSWGLAGSYEQYF; CDR3nt: TGTGCCAGCAGTTGGGGACTAGCGGGCTCCTACGAGCAGTACTTC; v_gene: TRBV27; abundance: once; d_gene: TRBD2; j_gene: TRBJ2-7
CDR3aa: CASSSTGTGFYEQYF; CDR3nt: TGTGCCAGCAGCTCGACCGGGACAGGGTTCTACGAGCAGTACTTC; v_gene: TRBV11-2; abundance: .; d_gene: TRBD1; j_gene: TRBJ2-7
CDR3aa: CASRQGNYGYTF; CDR3nt: TGCGCCAGCAGACAGGGTAACTATGGCTACACCTTC; v_gene: TRBV5-1; abundance: .; d_gene: .; j_gene: TRBJ1-2
CDR3aa: CASTRSSGRRTEAFF; CDR3nt: TGTGCCAGTACCCGATCATCAGGGCGACGGACTGAAGCTTTCTTT; v_gene: TRBV19; abundance: .; d_gene: .; j_gene: TRBJ1-1
CDR3aa: CASSSSSPVDEQYF; CDR3nt: TGTGCCAGTTCTTCCTCATCCCCGGTGGACGAGCAGTACTTC; v_gene: TRBV19; abundance: .; d_gene: .; j_gene: TRBJ2-7
CDR3aa: CASSPLQGTETQYF; CDR3nt: TGTGCCAGCTCACCTCTACAGGGAACGGAGACCCAGTACTTC; v_gene: TRBV18; abundance: .; d_gene: .; j_gene: TRBJ2-5
CDR3aa: CAWSVPGDEKLFF; CDR3nt: TGTGCCTGGAGTGTCCCAGGGGATGAAAAACTGTTTTTT; v_gene: TRBV30; abundance: .; d_gene: .; j_gene: TRBJ1-4
CDR3aa: CASSNTLQGEAFF; CDR3nt: TGTGCCAGTAGTAATACCCTCCAGGGTGAAGCTTTCTTT; v_gene: TRBV19; abundance: .; d_gene: .; j_gene: TRBJ1-1
CDR3aa: CASSSLAVTDTQYF; CDR3nt: TGTGCCAGCAGTTCCCTTGCGGTCACAGATACGCAGTATTTT; v_gene: TRBV2; abundance: .; d_gene: .; j_gene: TRBJ2-3
CDR3aa: CASRRTGPSYEQYF; CDR3nt: TGTGCCAGCAGGCGTACAGGGCCCTCCTACGAGCAGTACTTC; v_gene: TRBV27; abundance: .; d_gene: .; j_gene: TRBJ2-7
CDR3aa: CASSPSSDTQYF; CDR3nt: TGTGCCAGCAGTCCCTCGTCCGATACGCAGTATTTT; v_gene: TRBV27; abundance: .; d_gene: .; j_gene: TRBJ2-3
CDR3aa: CASRTGAYEQYF; CDR3nt: TGTGCCAGCCGGACAGGCGCCTACGAGCAGTACTTC; v_gene: TRBV28; abundance: .; d_gene: TRBD1; j_gene: TRBJ2-7
CDR3aa: CASSLGRGNSPLHF; CDR3nt: TGTGCCAGCAGCTTGGGCAGGGGAAATTCACCCCTCCACTTT; v_gene: TRBV5-6; abundance: .; d_gene: .; j_gene: TRBJ1-6
CDR3aa: CASRWEGTYEQYF; CDR3nt: TGTGCCAGCAGGTGGGAGGGCACCTACGAGCAGTACTTC; v_gene: TRBV28; abundance: .; d_gene: TRBD2; j_gene: TRBJ2-7
CDR3aa: CASSLNRVSYEQYF; CDR3nt: TGCGCCAGCAGCTTGAACAGGGTTTCCTACGAGCAGTACTTC; v_gene: TRBV5-1; abundance: .; d_gene: .; j_gene: TRBJ2-7
CDR3aa: CSVEFRGGGDYGYTF; CDR3nt: TGCAGCGTTGAATTTCGGGGAGGGGGTGACTATGGCTACACCTTC; v_gene: TRBV29-1; abundance: .; d_gene: .; j_gene: TRBJ1-2
CDR3aa: CASSSGWSGNTIYF; CDR3nt: TGTGCCAGCAGCTCAGGGTGGAGTGGAAACACCATATATTTT; v_gene: TRBV28; abundance: .; d_gene: .; j_gene: TRBJ1-3
CDR3aa: CASIHSGQGGTEAFF; CDR3nt: TGTGCCAGCATACACTCGGGACAGGGTGGCACTGAAGCTTTCTTT; v_gene: TRBV5-5; abundance: .; d_gene: TRBD1; j_gene: TRBJ1-1
CDR3aa: CASSPLRQGKPYEQYF; CDR3nt: TGTGCCAGCAGTCCCTTGAGGCAGGGAAAGCCCTACGAGCAGTACTTC; v_gene: TRBV28; abundance: .; d_gene: .; j_gene: TRBJ2-7
CDR3aa: CASSPGGGLSYEQYF; CDR3nt: TGTGCCAGCAGCCCCGGAGGCGGTCTCTCCTACGAGCAGTACTTC; v_gene: TRBV5-6; abundance: .; d_gene: .; j_gene: TRBJ2-7
CDR3aa: CASSQDEGLAGRGDNEQFF; CDR3nt: TGCGCCAGCAGCCAAGACGAGGGACTAGCGGGACGAGGAGACAATGAGCAGTTCTTC; v_gene: TRBV4-1; abundance: once; d_gene: TRBD2; j_gene: TRBJ2-1
CDR3aa: CSVGASTDTQYF; CDR3nt: TGCAGCGTTGGCGCTAGCACAGATACGCAGTATTTT; v_gene: TRBV29-1; abundance: .; d_gene: .; j_gene: TRBJ2-3
CDR3aa: CASSFGQTYEQYF; CDR3nt: TGTGCCAGCAGCTTTGGACAGACGTACGAGCAGTACTTC; v_gene: TRBV5-4; abundance: .; d_gene: .; j_gene: TRBJ2-7
CDR3aa: CSVGSTGTYNEQFF; CDR3nt: TGCAGCGTCGGTAGTACAGGAACCTACAATGAGCAGTTCTTC; v_gene: TRBV29-1; abundance: .; d_gene: .; j_gene: TRBJ2-1
CDR3aa: CASSVGRNTEAFF; CDR3nt: TGTGCCAGCAGCGTTGGCAGAAACACTGAAGCTTTCTTT; v_gene: TRBV9; abundance: .; d_gene: .; j_gene: TRBJ1-1
CDR3aa: CASSLQGVENTEAFF; CDR3nt: TGCGCCAGCAGCCTTCAGGGGGTAGAGAACACTGAAGCTTTCTTT; v_gene: TRBV5-1; abundance: once; d_gene: TRBD1; j_gene: TRBJ1-1
CDR3aa: CASSRTVPFSGNTIYF; CDR3nt: TGTGCCAGCAGTCGTACGGTCCCATTCTCTGGAAACACCATATATTTT; v_gene: TRBV27; abundance: .; d_gene: .; j_gene: TRBJ1-3
CDR3aa: CASSVGLAGGVTDTQYF; CDR3nt: TGTGCCAGCAGCGTCGGACTAGCGGGAGGTGTCACAGATACGCAGTATTTT; v_gene: TRBV11-2; abundance: .; d_gene: TRBD2; j_gene: TRBJ2-3
CDR3aa: CASSAGGTTEAFF; CDR3nt: TGCGCCAGCAGTGCAGGAGGCACCACTGAAGCTTTCTTT; v_gene: TRBV10-1; abundance: .; d_gene: .; j_gene: TRBJ1-1
CDR3aa: CASSPWTSGAQDTQYF; CDR3nt: TGTGCCAGCAGTCCTTGGACTAGCGGGGCCCAGGATACGCAGTATTTT; v_gene: TRBV28; abundance: once; d_gene: TRBD2; j_gene: TRBJ2-3
CDR3aa: CASSVTGKSGEKLFF; CDR3nt: TGTGCCAGCAGTGTAACAGGGAAGAGCGGTGAAAAACTGTTTTTT; v_gene: TRBV6-4; abundance: .; d_gene: .; j_gene: TRBJ1-4
CDR3aa: CASSLRPGAKETQYF; CDR3nt: TGTGCCAGCAGTTTACGACCAGGGGCGAAAGAGACCCAGTACTTC; v_gene: TRBV27; abundance: .; d_gene: .; j_gene: TRBJ2-5
CDR3aa: CASKTSGTGPYGYTF; CDR3nt: TGTGCCAGCAAGACTTCCGGGACAGGGCCCTATGGCTACACCTTC; v_gene: TRBV27; abundance: .; d_gene: TRBD1; j_gene: TRBJ1-2
CDR3aa: CASSLEDRSNEKLFF; CDR3nt: TGCGCCAGCAGCCTAGAGGACAGAAGTAATGAAAAACTGTTTTTT; v_gene: TRBV5-1; abundance: .; d_gene: .; j_gene: TRBJ1-4
CDR3aa: CASSFGAGETQYF; CDR3nt: TGTGCCAGCAGCTTTGGAGCGGGGGAGACGCAGTATTTT; v_gene: TRBV7-3; abundance: .; d_gene: TRBD2; j_gene: TRBJ2-3
CDR3aa: CASSFTGQGDVSYEQYF; CDR3nt: TGTGCCAGCAGCTTCACGGGACAGGGGGACGTTTCCTACGAGCAGTACTTC; v_gene: TRBV5-5; abundance: .; d_gene: TRBD1; j_gene: TRBJ2-7
CDR3aa: CASSQAGWTYNEQFF; CDR3nt: TGTGCCAGCAGCCAAGCGGGGTGGACCTACAATGAGCAGTTCTTC; v_gene: TRBV11-1; abundance: .; d_gene: TRBD2; j_gene: TRBJ2-1
CDR3aa: CATGAGPLYNEQFF; CDR3nt: TGTGCCACCGGAGCGGGCCCTCTTTACAATGAGCAGTTCTTC; v_gene: TRBV5-4; abundance: .; d_gene: .; j_gene: TRBJ2-1
CDR3aa: CASSFGTVLTYEQYF; CDR3nt: TGTGCCAGCAGCTTCGGGACTGTCCTTACCTACGAGCAGTACTTC; v_gene: TRBV5-6; abundance: once; d_gene: .; j_gene: TRBJ2-7
CDR3aa: CASSIIQVSGTAHEQYF; CDR3nt: TGTGCCAGTAGTATCATTCAGGTGAGCGGGACGGCCCACGAGCAGTACTTC; v_gene: TRBV19; abundance: once; d_gene: TRBD2; j_gene: TRBJ2-7
CDR3aa: CAISVEGSNEQFF; CDR3nt: TGTGCCATCAGTGTAGAAGGGAGCAATGAGCAGTTCTTC; v_gene: TRBV10-3; abundance: .; d_gene: .; j_gene: TRBJ2-1